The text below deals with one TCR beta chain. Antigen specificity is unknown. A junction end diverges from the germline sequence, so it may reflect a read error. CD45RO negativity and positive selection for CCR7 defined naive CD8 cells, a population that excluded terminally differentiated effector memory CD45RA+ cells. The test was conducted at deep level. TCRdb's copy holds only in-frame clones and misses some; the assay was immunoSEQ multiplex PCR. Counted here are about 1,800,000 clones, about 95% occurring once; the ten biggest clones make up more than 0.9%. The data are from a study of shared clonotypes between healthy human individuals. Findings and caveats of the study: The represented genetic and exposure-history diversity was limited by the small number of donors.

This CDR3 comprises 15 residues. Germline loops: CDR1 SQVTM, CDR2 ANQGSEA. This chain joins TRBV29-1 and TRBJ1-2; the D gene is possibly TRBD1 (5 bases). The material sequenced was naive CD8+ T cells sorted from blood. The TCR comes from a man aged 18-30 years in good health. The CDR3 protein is CSVEGSQGRNFGYTF. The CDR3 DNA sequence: TGCAGCGTTGAAGGGTCGCAGGGAAGAAACTTTGGCTACACCTTC.